This TCR beta chain is from a study of CD8+ T cells in alopecia areata. Whole-study results and caveats: Although TCR sharing was seen in mice, sharing across patients was less clear, possibly for HLA-related reasons. Among the top 100, expanded CD8+ clones, as well as scalp clonality, were significantly decreased by tofacitinib. A single nonresponder leaves the baseline CD8+ expansion link to response uncertain. Lesional scalp exceeded normal scalp in clonality, especially in alopecia totalis/universalis.

Comment on this clone: Its antigen is still unknown.

Regarding treatment: oral pan-JAK inhibitor, 5-10 mg twice daily. V gave up 4 bases and J gave up 4 bases, with 11 bases separating them. This CDR3 is built from 13 residues. CDR1 and CDR2 (germline): SGDLS, YYNGEE. Following RNA extraction, reverse transcription yielded cDNA that acted as the sequencing template. TCRdb's table, derived via immunoSEQ multiplex PCR, lists solely in-frame clones and lacks some. This table has approximately 100,000 clones, about three fifths appearing once. J is TRBJ2-5 and V is TRBV9, with no clear D. The receptor comes from a human donor with alopecia areata. The specimen comprised CD8+ T cells sorted from blood, sampled at approximately week 60, from a patient treated with tofacitinib. CDR3 loop: CASSPDPRETQYF. The DNA for the CDR3 is TGTGCCAGCAGCCCCGATCCGAGAGAGACCCAGTACTTC.